This is a list of T cell receptor beta chains from one sample in a study of cytomegalovirus exposure and HLA in healthy donors. Some clones are missing from TCRdb's copy, which holds only in-frame ones; the method was immunoSEQ multiplex PCR. The sample holds fewer than 200,000 clones, less than 80% seen once. The sample taken for sequencing was PBMCs. Receptors were obtained from a female donor in good health and CMV-seronegative. Each CDR3 is given with its conserved first and last residue. A clone size is listed for some rows: how often the clone was seen (once, few, many), or a class if it is expanded.

clone size | V gene | CDR3 protein
. | TRBV5-1 | CASNTRGGQETQYF
. | TRBV2 | CASSPTALAFSYNEQFF
. | TRBV19 | CASSVDRISNQPQHF
. | TRBV14 | CASSPTSGRANGLTF
once | TRBV7-9 | CASSQTSVTSEQYF
. | TRBV6-4 | CASSDSADSDTQYF
few | TRBV9 | CASSVIQTGGPYTHCQYF
few | TRBV7-2 | CASSSYGGYGYTF
. | TRBV6-5 | CASSEGGPTDTQYF
. | TRBV2 | CASSEWAGGTKNIQYF
few | TRBV2 | CASSALDSGHGYTF
. | TRBV5-6 | CASSPPGGLLHTQYF
. | TRBV9 | CASSVGQGSAYGYTF
few | TRBV19 | CASSIDSGDSSNQPQHF
. | TRBV5-1 | CASSSVQGAGEQYF
. | TRBV7-2 | CASSPSGGSYNEQFF
. | TRBV5-1 | CASSERTGNTGELFF
. | TRBV30 | CAWRSGGAASGYTF